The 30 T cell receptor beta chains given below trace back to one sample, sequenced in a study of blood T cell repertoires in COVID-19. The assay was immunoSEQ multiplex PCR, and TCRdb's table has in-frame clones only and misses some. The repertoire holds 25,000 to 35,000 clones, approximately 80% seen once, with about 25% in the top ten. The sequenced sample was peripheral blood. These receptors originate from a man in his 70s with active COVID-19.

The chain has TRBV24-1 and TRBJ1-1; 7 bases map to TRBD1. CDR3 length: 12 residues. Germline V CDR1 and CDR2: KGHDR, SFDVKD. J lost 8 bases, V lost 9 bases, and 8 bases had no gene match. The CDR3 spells CATSSQGGEAFF. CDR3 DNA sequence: TGTGCCACCTCATCGCAGGGGGGAGAAGCTTTCTTT.

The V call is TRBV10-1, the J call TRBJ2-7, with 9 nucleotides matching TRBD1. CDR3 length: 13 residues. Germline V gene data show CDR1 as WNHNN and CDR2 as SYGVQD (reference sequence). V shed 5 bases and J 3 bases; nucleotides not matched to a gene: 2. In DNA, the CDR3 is TGCGCCAGCAGTTCGGGACAGGGCTACGAGCAGTACTTC. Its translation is CASSSGQGYEQYF.

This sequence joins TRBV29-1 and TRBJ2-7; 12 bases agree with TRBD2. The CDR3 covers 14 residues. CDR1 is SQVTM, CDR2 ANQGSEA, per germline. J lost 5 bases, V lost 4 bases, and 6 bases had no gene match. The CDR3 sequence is CSVVLAGGLNEQYF. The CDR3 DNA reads TGCAGCGTTGTACTAGCGGGGGGTCTGAACGAGCAGTACTTC.

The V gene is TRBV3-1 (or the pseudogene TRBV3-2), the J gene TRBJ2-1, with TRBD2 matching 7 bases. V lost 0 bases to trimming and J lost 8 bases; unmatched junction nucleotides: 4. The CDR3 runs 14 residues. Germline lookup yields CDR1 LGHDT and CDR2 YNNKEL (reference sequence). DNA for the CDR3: TGTGCCAGCAGCCAAGAGGTTCGGGGGGATGAGCAGTTCTTC. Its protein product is CASSQEVRGDEQFF.

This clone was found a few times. The CDR3 sequence: CASSFLRAEKPLDSPLHF. The CDR3 DNA sequence: TGTGCCAGCAGCTTTCTCAGGGCAGAAAAACCTTTGGATTCACCCCTCCACTTT. The chain carries TRBV7-9 and TRBJ1-6, with D perhaps matching TRBD1 (5 bases). With 3 bases removed from V and 8 bases from J, the gap between germline ends came to 23 bases. The CDR3 contains 18 residues. Germline values: CDR1 SEHNR, CDR2 FQNEAQ (reference sequence).

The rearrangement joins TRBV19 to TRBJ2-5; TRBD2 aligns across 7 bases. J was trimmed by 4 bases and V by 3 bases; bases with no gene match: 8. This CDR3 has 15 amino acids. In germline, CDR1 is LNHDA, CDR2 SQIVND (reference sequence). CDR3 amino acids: CASSMELARRETQYF. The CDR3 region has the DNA TGTGCCAGTAGTATGGAACTAGCGCGGCGAGAGACCCAGTACTTC. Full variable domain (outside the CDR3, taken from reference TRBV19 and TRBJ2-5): DGGITQSPKYLFRKEGQNVTLSCEQNLNHDAMYWYRQDPGQGLRLIYYSQIVNDFQKGDIAEGYSVSREKKESFPLTVTSAQKNPTAFYLCASSMELARRETQYFGPGTRLLVL.

CDR3 bases: TGTGCCAGCAGCCCCCTGGAGGGGAGTTTCAACACTGAAGCTTTCTTT. As protein: CASSPLEGSFNTEAFF. The chain carries TRBV7-8 and TRBJ1-1; a weak D match, TRBD1 (5 bases). Germline lookup yields CDR1 SGHVS and CDR2 FQNEAQ. The V end was cut by 5 bases, the J end by 2 bases, with 18 bases between. There are 16 residues in the CDR3.

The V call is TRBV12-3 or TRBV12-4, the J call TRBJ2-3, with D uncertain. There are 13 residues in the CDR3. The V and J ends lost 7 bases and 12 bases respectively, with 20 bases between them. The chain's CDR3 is CASTLNTLSSQYF. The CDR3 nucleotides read TGTGCCAGCACCCTAAATACTTTGTCCTCCCAGTATTTT.

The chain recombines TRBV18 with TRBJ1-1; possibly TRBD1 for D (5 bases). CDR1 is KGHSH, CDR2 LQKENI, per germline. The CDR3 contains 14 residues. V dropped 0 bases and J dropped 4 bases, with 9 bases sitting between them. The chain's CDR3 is CASSPPGGGTEAFF. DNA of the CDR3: TGTGCCAGCTCACCACCCGGCGGGGGCACTGAAGCTTTCTTT.

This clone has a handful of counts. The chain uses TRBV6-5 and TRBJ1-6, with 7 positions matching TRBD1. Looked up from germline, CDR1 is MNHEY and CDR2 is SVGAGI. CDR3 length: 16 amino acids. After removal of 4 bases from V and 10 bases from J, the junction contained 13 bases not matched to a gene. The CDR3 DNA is TGTGCCAGCAGTTTGGGCCGACAGGGAGTTGGGTCACCCCTCCACTTT. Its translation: CASSLGRQGVGSPLHF.

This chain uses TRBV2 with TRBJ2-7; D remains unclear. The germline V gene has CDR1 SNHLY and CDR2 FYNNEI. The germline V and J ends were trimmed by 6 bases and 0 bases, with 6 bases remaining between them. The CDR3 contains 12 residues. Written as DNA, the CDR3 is TGTGCCAGCAGAGACACCTCCTACGAGCAGTACTTC. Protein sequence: CASRDTSYEQYF.

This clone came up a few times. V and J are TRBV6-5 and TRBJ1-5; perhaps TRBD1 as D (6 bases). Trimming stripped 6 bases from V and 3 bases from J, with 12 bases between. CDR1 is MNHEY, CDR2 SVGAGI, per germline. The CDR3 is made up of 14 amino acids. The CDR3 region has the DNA TGTGCCAGCAGGCTGGGGGCCAACAATCAGCCCCAGCATTTT. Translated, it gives CASRLGANNQPQHF.

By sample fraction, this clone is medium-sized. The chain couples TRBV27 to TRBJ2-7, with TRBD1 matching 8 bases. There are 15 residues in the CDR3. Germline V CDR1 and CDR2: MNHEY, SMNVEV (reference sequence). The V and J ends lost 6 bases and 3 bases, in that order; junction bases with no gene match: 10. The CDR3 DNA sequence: TGTGCCAGCAGACCCCCAGGGGGCGAAATCTACGAGCAGTACTTC. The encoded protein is CASRPPGGEIYEQYF.

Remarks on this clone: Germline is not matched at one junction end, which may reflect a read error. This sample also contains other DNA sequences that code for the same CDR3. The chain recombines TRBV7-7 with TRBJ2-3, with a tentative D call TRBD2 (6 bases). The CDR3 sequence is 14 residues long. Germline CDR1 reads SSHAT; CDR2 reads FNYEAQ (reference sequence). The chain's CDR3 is CASSLTGGTDTQYF. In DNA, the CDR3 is TGTGCTAGCAGCTTGACGGGAGGCACAGATACGCAGTATTTT.

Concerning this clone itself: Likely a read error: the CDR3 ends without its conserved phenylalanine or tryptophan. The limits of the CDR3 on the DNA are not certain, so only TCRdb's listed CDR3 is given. The chain's CDR3 is CASSPNAGQGAI. V usage is TRBV6-5 and J usage is TRBJ1-2; the table's D call, TRBD1, has no DNA check behind it. The CDR3 length equals 12 residues, ends included. Germline V gives CDR1 MNHEY, CDR2 SVGAGI.

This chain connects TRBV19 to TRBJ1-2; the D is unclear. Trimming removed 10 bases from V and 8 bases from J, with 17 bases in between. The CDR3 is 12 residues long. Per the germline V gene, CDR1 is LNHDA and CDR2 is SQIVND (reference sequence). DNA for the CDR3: TGTGCCACGCAGACGGGGATTTGGGGCTACACCTTC. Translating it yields CATQTGIWGYTF.

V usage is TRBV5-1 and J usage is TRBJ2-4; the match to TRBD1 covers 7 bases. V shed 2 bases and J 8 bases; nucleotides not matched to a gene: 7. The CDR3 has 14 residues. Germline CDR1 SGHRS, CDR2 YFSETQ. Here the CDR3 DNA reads TGCGCCAGCAGCTTCGAAGGGGGCAATTACATTCAGTACTTC. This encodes CASSFEGGNYIQYF.

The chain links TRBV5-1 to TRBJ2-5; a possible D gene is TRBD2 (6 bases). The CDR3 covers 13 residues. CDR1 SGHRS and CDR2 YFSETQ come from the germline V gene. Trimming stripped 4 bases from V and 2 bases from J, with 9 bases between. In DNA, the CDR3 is TGCGCCAGCAGCGCGGGATTTCAAGAGACCCAGTACTTC. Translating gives CASSAGFQETQYF.

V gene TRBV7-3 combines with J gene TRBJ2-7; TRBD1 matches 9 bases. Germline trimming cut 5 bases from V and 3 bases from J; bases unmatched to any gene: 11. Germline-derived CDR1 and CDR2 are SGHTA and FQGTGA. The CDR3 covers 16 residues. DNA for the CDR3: TGTGCCAGCAGCCTCGTAGGTGGGACAGGGAACTACGAGCAGTACTTC. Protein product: CASSLVGGTGNYEQYF. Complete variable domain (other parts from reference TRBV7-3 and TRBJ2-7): GAGVSQTPSNKVTEKGKYVELRCDPISGHTALYWYRQSLGQGPEFLIYFQGTGAADDSGLPNDRFFAVRPEGSVSTLKIQRTERGDSAVYLCASSLVGGTGNYEQYFGPGTRLTVT.

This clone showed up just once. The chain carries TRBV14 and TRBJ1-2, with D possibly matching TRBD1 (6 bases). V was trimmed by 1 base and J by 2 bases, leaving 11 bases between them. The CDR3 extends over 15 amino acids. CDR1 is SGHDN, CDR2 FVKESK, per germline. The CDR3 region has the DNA TGTGCCAGCAGCCAAGTGCGGGGGGCGAACTATGGCTACACCTTC. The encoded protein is CASSQVRGANYGYTF.

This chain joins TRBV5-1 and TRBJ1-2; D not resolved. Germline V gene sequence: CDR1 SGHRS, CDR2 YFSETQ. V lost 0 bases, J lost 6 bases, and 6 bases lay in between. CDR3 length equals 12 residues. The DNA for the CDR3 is TGCGCCAGCAGCTTGGAGCGCCATGGCTACACCTTC. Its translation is CASSLERHGYTF.

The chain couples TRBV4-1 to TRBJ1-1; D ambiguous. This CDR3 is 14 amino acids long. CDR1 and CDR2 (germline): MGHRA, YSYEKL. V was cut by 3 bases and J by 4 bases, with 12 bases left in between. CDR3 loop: CASSQRERSTEAFF. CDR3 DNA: TGCGCCAGCAGCCAGAGGGAAAGGAGCACTGAAGCTTTCTTT.

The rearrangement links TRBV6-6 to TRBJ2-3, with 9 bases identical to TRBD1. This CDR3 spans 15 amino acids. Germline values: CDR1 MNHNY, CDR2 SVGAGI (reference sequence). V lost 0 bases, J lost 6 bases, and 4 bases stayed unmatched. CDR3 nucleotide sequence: TGTGCCAGCAGTTACTCCGGGACAGGGAGGGATACGCAGTATTTT. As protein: CASSYSGTGRDTQYF.

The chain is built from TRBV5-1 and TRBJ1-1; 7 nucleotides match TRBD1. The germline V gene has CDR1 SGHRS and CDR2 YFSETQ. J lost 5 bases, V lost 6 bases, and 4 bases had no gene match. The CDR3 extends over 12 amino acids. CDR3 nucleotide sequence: TGCGCCAGCACATCGACAGGGACTGAAGCTTTCTTT. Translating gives CASTSTGTEAFF.

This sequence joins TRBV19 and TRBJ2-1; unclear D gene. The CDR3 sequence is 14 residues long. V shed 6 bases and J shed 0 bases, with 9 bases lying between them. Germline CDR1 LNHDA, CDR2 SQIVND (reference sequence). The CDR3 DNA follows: TGTGCCAGTAGCAGCCGGAGCTCCTACAATGAGCAGTTCTTC. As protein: CASSSRSSYNEQFF.

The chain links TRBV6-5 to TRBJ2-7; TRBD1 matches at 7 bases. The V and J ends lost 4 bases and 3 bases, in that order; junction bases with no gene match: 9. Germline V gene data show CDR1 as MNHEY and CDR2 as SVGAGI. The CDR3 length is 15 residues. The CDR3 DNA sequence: TGTGCCAGCAGTTCCCCGGGACAGAAGAACTACGAGCAGTACTTC. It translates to CASSSPGQKNYEQYF.

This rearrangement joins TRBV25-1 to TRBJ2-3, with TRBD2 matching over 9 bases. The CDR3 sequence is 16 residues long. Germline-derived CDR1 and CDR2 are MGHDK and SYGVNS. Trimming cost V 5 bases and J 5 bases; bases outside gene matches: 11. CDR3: CASSSGGGALRDTQYF. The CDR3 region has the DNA TGTGCCAGCAGTTCGGGCGGGGGGGCCCTACGAGATACGCAGTATTTT.

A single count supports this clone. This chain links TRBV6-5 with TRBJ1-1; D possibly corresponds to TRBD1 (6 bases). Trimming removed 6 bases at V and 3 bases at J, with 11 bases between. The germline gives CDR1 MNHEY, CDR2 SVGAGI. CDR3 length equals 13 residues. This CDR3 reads CASSGEGDTEAFF. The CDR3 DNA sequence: TGTGCCAGCAGCGGGGAGGGGGACACTGAAGCTTTCTTT.

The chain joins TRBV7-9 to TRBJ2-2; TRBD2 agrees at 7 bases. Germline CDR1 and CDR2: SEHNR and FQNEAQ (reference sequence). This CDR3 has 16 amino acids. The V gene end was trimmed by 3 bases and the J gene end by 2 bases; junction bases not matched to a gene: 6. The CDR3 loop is CASSFWVAGNTGELFF. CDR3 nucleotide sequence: TGTGCCAGCAGCTTTTGGGTAGCGGGCAACACCGGGGAGCTGTTTTTT. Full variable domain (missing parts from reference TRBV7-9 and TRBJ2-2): DTGVSQNPRHKITKRGQNVTFRCDPISEHNRLYWYRQTLGQGPEFLTYFQNEAQLEKSRLLSDRFSAERPKGSFSTLEIQRTEQGDSAMYLCASSFWVAGNTGELFFGEGSRLTVL.

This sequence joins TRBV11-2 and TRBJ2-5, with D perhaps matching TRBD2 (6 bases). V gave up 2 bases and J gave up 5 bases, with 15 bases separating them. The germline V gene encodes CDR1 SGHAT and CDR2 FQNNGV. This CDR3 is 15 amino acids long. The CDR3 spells CASSLTESRGETQYF. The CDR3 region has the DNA TGTGCCAGCAGCTTAACCGAATCCCGGGGGGAGACCCAGTACTTC. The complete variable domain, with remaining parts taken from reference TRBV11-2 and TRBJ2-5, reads EAGVAQSPRYKIIEKRQSVAFWCNPISGHATLYWYQQILGQGPKLLIQFQNNGVVDDSQLPKDRFSAERLKGVDSTLKIQPAKLEDSAVYLCASSLTESRGETQYFGPGTRLLVL.